This TCR beta chain was sequenced in a study of blood T cell repertoires in COVID-19. On the study more broadly: PBMCs, B-cell-depleted T cells, or T cells were the source of the cDNA or gDNA that made up the material.

Germline V gene lookup returns CDR1 SGHNT and CDR2 YYREEE (reference sequence). CDR3 length equals 16 residues. The trim removed 3 bases at V and 2 bases at J, leaving 6 bases unmatched. The table came from immunoSEQ multiplex PCR; TCRdb's copy has only in-frame clones and leaves some out. The sample lists 150,000 to 200,000 clones; approximately 83% were seen once. V and J are TRBV5-4 and TRBJ2-3, with TRBD1 identical over 10 bases. Sequencing was carried out using peripheral blood. This clonotype was sampled from a man aged 45-60 years with active or convalescent COVID-19. The CDR3 DNA is TGTGCCAGCAGCTCAGGACAGGGGGGACCCACAGATACGCAGTATTTT. Translation: CASSSGQGGPTDTQYF.